Included here is one TCR beta chain sequence, with context. V gave up 5 bases and J gave up 0 bases, with 8 bases separating them. Germline V gene data show CDR1 as MNHEY and CDR2 as SMNVEV (reference sequence). This CDR3 spans 14 amino acids. CD4+ cells yielded CD45RA+ naive and CD45RA-negative memory subsets. The method was immunoSEQ multiplex PCR; TCRdb's version includes in-frame clones alone and lacks a portion of them. The repertoire includes approximately 2,300,000 clones, under 95% of them detected once, and 0.3% to 0.45% sits in the top ten. The sample is drawn from a study of shared clonotypes between healthy human individuals.

The sample was naive CD4+ T cells from PBMCs. Subset in this sample: CD45RA+ positively selected. The sequence came from a young man in good health. Some clones in this sample may be carry-over from other donors' samples. V and J are TRBV27 and TRBJ1-5; maybe TRBD1 (5 bases). CDR3 in amino acids: CASSQTDSNQPQHF. CDR3 nucleotides: TGTGCCAGCAGTCAGACAGATAGCAATCAGCCCCAGCATTTT.